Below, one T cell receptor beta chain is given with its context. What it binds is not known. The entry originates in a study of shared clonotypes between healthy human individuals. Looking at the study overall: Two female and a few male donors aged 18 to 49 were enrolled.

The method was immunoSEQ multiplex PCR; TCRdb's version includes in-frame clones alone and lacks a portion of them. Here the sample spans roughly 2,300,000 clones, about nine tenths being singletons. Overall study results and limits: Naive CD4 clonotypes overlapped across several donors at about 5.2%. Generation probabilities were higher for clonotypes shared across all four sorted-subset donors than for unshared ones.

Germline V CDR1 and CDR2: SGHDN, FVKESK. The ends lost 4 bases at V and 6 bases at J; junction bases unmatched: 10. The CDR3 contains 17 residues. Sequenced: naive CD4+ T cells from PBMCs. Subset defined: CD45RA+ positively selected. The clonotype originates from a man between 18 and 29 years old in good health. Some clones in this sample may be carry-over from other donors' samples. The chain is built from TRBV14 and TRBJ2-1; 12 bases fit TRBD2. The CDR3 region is CASSPNWTSGNPNEQFF. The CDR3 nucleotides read TGTGCCAGCAGCCCCAACTGGACTAGCGGGAATCCCAATGAGCAGTTCTTC. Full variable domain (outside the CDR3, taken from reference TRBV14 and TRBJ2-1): EAGVTQFPSHSVIEKGQTVTLRCDPISGHDNLYWYRRVMGKEIKFLLHFVKESKQDESGMPNNRFLAERTGGTYSTLKVQPAELEDSGVYFCASSPNWTSGNPNEQFFGPGTRLTVL.